This TCR beta chain was profiled in a study of T cell responses to AZD1222 COVID-19 vaccine. This clone was found a few times. Its antigen is unknown. Study findings and constraints: Unmutated variant regions are reportedly the target of nearly half of TCRs that are spike-specific.

Using immunoSEQ multiplex PCR, the repertoire was profiled, and TCRdb retains in-frame clones only, with some absent. The sample records roughly 120,000 clones, 80% to 90% being singletons. The material sequenced was peripheral blood, taken on day 0 of AZD1222 vaccination. This TCR was sampled from an adult in good health.

CDR3 DNA: TGTGCCAGCAGCAGGGGGGGTAGGGCCTCCTACAATGAGCAGTTCTTC. Translating gives CASSRGGRASYNEQFF. V usage is TRBV21-1 and J usage is TRBJ2-1; TRBD2 is the table's D call, not checked against the DNA. TRBV21-1 is a pseudogene. This CDR3 contains 16 residues.